The 22 T cell receptor beta chains in this list originate from one sample, sequenced in a study of cytomegalovirus exposure and HLA in healthy donors. The method was immunoSEQ multiplex PCR; TCRdb's version includes in-frame clones alone and lacks a portion of them. The sample records more than 250,000 clones, roughly 88% being singletons. Sequencing was performed on PBMCs. Receptors were obtained from a woman aged 25 to 45 in good health and CMV-seronegative.

This clone was detected once. The J gene is TRBJ2-1, the V gene TRBV15, with 9 bases that match TRBD1. Germline V lookup: CDR1 LNHNV, CDR2 YYDKDF (reference sequence). Germline trimming cut 8 bases from V and 4 bases from J; bases unmatched to any gene: 3. This CDR3 comprises 13 residues. The CDR3 loop reads CATSGQGYNEQFF. The CDR3 nucleotides read TGTGCCACCTCCGGACAGGGGTACAATGAGCAGTTCTTC.

The chain employs TRBV9 and TRBJ2-1, with 9 bases identical to TRBD1. The CDR3 runs 16 residues. Trimming at V came to 0 bases and at J to 8 bases, leaving 9 bases not matched to a gene. Germline values: CDR1 SGDLS, CDR2 YYNGEE. CDR3 sequence: CASSVAGTGLVYEQFF. The CDR3 coding sequence is TGTGCCAGCAGCGTAGCGGGGACAGGGCTTGTTTATGAGCAGTTCTTC.

The genes are TRBV7-9 and TRBJ2-5, with 9 positions matching TRBD2. Per germline, CDR1 SEHNR and CDR2 FQNEAQ (reference sequence). The CDR3 is 13 amino acids. V was clipped by 2 bases and J by 9 bases; unmatched bases: 4. The CDR3 nucleotides are TGTGCCAGCAGCTTAAAGGCGGGGGGGGCCCAGTACTTC. Translating it yields CASSLKAGGAQYF.

The gene calls are TRBV15 and TRBJ2-2; TRBD2 is a possible D gene (5 bases). The CDR3 contains 15 residues. V dropped 1 base and J dropped 6 bases, with 12 bases sitting between them. Germline V gene sequence: CDR1 LNHNV, CDR2 YYDKDF (reference sequence). The chain's CDR3 is CATSRGEGAAGELFF. The CDR3 bases are TGTGCCACCAGCAGAGGAGAGGGTGCGGCCGGGGAGCTGTTTTTT.

V is TRBV6-1 and J is TRBJ2-6; D uncertain. The CDR3 loop spans 18 amino acids. Trimming took off 0 bases at V and 0 bases at J, with 12 bases between the two ends. Germline V gene data show CDR1 as MNHNS and CDR2 as SASEGT. The CDR3 coding sequence is TGTGCCAGCAGTGAAGCAGTCCACGGAACCTCTGGGGCCAACGTCCTGACTTTC. Encoded protein: CASSEAVHGTSGANVLTF.

This chain joins TRBV28 and TRBJ2-7; 7 nucleotides line up with TRBD1. The CDR3 is 14 residues long. V gave up 6 bases and J gave up 3 bases; unmatched junction bases: 8. Germline V gene sequence: CDR1 MDHEN, CDR2 SYDVKM. The CDR3 sequence: CASSSTGFVYEQYF. The CDR3 region has the DNA TGTGCCAGCAGCTCGACAGGGTTTGTCTACGAGCAGTACTTC.

The chain is built from TRBV29-1 and TRBJ2-7; 8 nucleotides agree with TRBD1. The CDR3 has 12 amino acids. The germline V gene has CDR1 SQVTM and CDR2 ANQGSEA. V gave up 6 bases and J gave up 4 bases; unmatched junction bases: 5. CDR3 region: CSVQGALYEQYF. CDR3 coding DNA: TGCAGCGTGCAGGGGGCCCTATACGAGCAGTACTTC.

This rearrangement joins TRBV18 to TRBJ2-6, with 9 positions matching TRBD1. CDR1 KGHSH and CDR2 LQKENI come from the germline V gene. The V gene end was trimmed by 1 base and the J gene end by 2 bases; junction bases not matched to a gene: 6. The CDR3 has 18 residues. The CDR3 spells CASSPQAQGAAGANVLTF. The CDR3 DNA reads as TGTGCCAGCTCACCACAAGCACAGGGGGCGGCTGGGGCCAACGTCCTGACTTTC.

The rearrangement uses TRBV6-5 and TRBJ2-7; tentative D call: TRBD2 (5 bases). The CDR3 runs to 15 residues. CDR1 and CDR2 from the germline V gene are MNHEY and SVGAGI. V gave up 2 bases and J gave up 4 bases, with 15 bases separating them. For the CDR3, the DNA is TGTGCCAGCAGTTACGTATCCGGGCGGGTTTACGAGCAGTACTTC. As protein: CASSYVSGRVYEQYF.

This sequence joins TRBV11-3 and TRBJ2-3; D is undetermined. V was trimmed by 1 base and J by 3 bases, leaving 14 bases between them. Per germline, CDR1 SGHNT and CDR2 YENEEA. The CDR3 runs to 16 residues. CDR3 nucleotide sequence: TGTGCCAGCAGCTTAGTATTCGGTTTAGGTACAGATACGCAGTATTTT. Translation: CASSLVFGLGTDTQYF.

The CDR3 nucleotides read TGTGCCAGCAGCTTAGCGATCGCCACGGGTAACTATGGCTACACCTTC. Protein product: CASSLAIATGNYGYTF. The V call is TRBV7-9, the J call TRBJ1-2; D ambiguous. V dropped 0 bases and J dropped 1 base, with 12 bases sitting between them. Looked up from germline, CDR1 is SEHNR and CDR2 is FQNEAQ (reference sequence). This CDR3 is built from 16 residues.

The genes are TRBV2 and TRBJ2-7; possible D gene TRBD1, 6 bases. Germline V gives CDR1 SNHLY, CDR2 FYNNEI. The CDR3 is made up of 13 amino acids. Trimming left V 6 bases short and J 1 base short, with 10 bases between. The CDR3 region is CASSRDTSYEQYF. CDR3 nucleotides: TGTGCCAGCAGCCGGGACACGTCCTACGAGCAGTACTTC.

CDR3 DNA sequence: TGTGCCAGCAGAGCAGGGGGCCTTACAGATACGCAGTATTTT. This translates into CASRAGGLTDTQYF. The chain uses TRBV27 and TRBJ2-3; TRBD1 aligns across 8 bases. The V gene end was trimmed by 6 bases and the J gene end by 3 bases; junction bases not matched to a gene: 5. The CDR3 spans 14 residues. Germline assignment: CDR1 MNHEY and CDR2 SMNVEV (reference sequence).

Concerning this clone: The junction shows a germline mismatch at one end, possibly a read error. The chain joins TRBV27 to TRBJ2-3, with 7 bases lining up with TRBD2. CDR3 length: 16 amino acids. CDR1 is MNHEY, CDR2 SMNVEV, per germline (reference sequence). The CDR3 loop reads CASRLFPTSDTDTQYF. For the CDR3, the DNA is TGTGCCAGCAGGTTATTCCCAACTAGCGACACAGATACGCAGTATTTT.

The chain recombines TRBV7-2 with TRBJ2-2; D uncertain. The germline V and J ends were trimmed by 2 bases and 1 base, with 5 bases remaining between them. Germline V gene sequence: CDR1 SGHTA, CDR2 FQGNSA. The CDR3 sequence is 14 residues long. CDR3 nucleotides: TGTGCCAGCAGCTTATGGGGGAACACCGGGGAGCTGTTTTTT. Translating gives CASSLWGNTGELFF.

This sequence joins TRBV6-5 and TRBJ1-2; the match to TRBD1 covers 9 bases. CDR3 length: 15 amino acids. V was clipped by 6 bases and J by 4 bases; unmatched bases: 9. CDR1 MNHEY and CDR2 SVGAGI come from the germline V gene. The CDR3 is CASRPRTGDPYGYTF. The CDR3 nucleotides are TGTGCCAGCAGACCTAGGACAGGGGACCCCTATGGCTACACCTTC.

The gene calls are TRBV27 and TRBJ2-7; the D gene is possibly TRBD2 (5 bases). The CDR3 runs 12 residues. Germline CDR1 and CDR2: MNHEY and SMNVEV (reference sequence). V lost 3 bases to trimming and J lost 7 bases, with 10 bases between them. The CDR3 spells CASSFSGSEQYF. The CDR3 nucleotides read TGTGCCAGCAGTTTTTCGGGGAGTGAGCAGTACTTC.

This chain connects TRBV7-9 to TRBJ1-2; D unresolved. Germline V gene lookup returns CDR1 SEHNR and CDR2 FQNEAQ (reference sequence). The V end was cut by 3 bases, the J end by 3 bases, with 11 bases between. The CDR3 runs 14 residues. The CDR3 nucleotides are TGTGCCAGCAGCTTCGAGAATCCATACTATGGCTACACCTTC. It is translated as CASSFENPYYGYTF.

The chain combines TRBV5-1 with TRBJ2-1, with 12 bases identical to TRBD2. CDR3 length: 15 residues. V shed 6 bases and J 8 bases; nucleotides not matched to a gene: 9. CDR1 SGHRS and CDR2 YFSETQ come from the germline V gene. In DNA, the CDR3 is TGCGCCAGCACTCCACTAGCGGGAGGTCTGGATGAGCAGTTCTTC. Its translation is CASTPLAGGLDEQFF.

The chain combines TRBV19 with TRBJ2-7; D gene uncertain. The germline V gene encodes CDR1 LNHDA and CDR2 SQIVND (reference sequence). V was trimmed by 7 bases and J by 1 base, leaving 11 bases between them. The CDR3 is 13 amino acids. The CDR3 coding sequence is TGTGCCAGTAATGGGCCTAGTTCCTACGAGCAGTACTTC. Translating it yields CASNGPSSYEQYF. Drawing the rest from reference TRBV19 and TRBJ2-7, the complete variable domain is DGGITQSPKYLFRKEGQNVTLSCEQNLNHDAMYWYRQDPGQGLRLIYYSQIVNDFQKGDIAEGYSVSREKKESFPLTVTSAQKNPTAFYLCASNGPSSYEQYFGPGTRLTVT.

The CDR3 loop reads CASSVGVGLYNEQFF. The CDR3 coding sequence is TGTGCCAGCAGCGTGGGAGTCGGATTGTACAATGAGCAGTTCTTC. The V and J genes are TRBV6-4 and TRBJ2-1, with a possible D match to TRBD2 (5 bases). The length of the CDR3 is 15 residues. Between the trimmed V and J ends, which lost 6 bases and 4 bases, there was a span of 16 bases. The germline V gene has CDR1 MRHNA and CDR2 SNTAGT.

V is TRBV5-1 and J is TRBJ2-7; D might be TRBD1 or TRBD2, each matching 5 bases. Germline CDR1 and CDR2: SGHRS and YFSETQ. Trimming cost V 4 bases and J 2 bases, with 10 bases left between them. The CDR3 is made up of 13 amino acids. The CDR3 here is CASSQGAAYEQYF. The CDR3 nucleotides read TGCGCCAGCAGCCAGGGAGCCGCCTACGAGCAGTACTTC.